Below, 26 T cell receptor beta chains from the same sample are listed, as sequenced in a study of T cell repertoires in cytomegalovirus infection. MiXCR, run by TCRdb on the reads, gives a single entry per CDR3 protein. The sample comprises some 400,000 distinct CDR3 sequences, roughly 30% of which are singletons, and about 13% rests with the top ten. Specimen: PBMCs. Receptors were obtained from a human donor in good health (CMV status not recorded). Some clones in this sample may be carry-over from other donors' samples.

The CDR3 bases are TGTGCCAGCAGCCCGGGACCTCAGGGGGAGCAGTACTTC. It codes for CASSPGPQGEQYF. V and J are TRBV7-6 and TRBJ2-7, with D tentatively TRBD1 (6 bases). The CDR3 has 13 amino acids. V was cut by 5 bases and J by 7 bases, with 15 bases left in between. In germline, CDR1 is SGHVS, CDR2 FNYEAQ. Drawing the rest from reference TRBV7-6 and TRBJ2-7, the complete variable domain is GAGVSQSPRYKVTKRGQDVALRCDPISGHVSLYWYRQALGQGPEFLTYFNYEAQQDKSGLPNDRFSAERPEGSISTLTIQRTEQRDSAMYRCASSPGPQGEQYFGPGTRLTVT.

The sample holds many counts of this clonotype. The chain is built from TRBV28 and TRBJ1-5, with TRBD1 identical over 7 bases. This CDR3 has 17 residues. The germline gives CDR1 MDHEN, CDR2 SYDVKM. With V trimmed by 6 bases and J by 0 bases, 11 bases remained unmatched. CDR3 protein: CASSSTEQGLSNQPQHF. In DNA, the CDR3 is TGTGCCAGCAGCTCGACCGAACAGGGGCTTAGCAATCAGCCCCAGCATTTT.

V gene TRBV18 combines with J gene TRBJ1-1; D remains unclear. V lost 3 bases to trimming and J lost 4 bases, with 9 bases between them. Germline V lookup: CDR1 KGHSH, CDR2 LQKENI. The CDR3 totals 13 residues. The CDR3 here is CASSPGTATEAFF. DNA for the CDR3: TGTGCCAGCTCACCGGGCACCGCCACTGAAGCTTTCTTT.

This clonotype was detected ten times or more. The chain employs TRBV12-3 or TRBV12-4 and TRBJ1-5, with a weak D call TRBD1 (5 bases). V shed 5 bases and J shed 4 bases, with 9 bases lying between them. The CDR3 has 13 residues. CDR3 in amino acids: CASSNAGNQPQHF. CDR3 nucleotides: TGTGCCAGCAGTAACGCAGGGAATCAGCCCCAGCATTTT.

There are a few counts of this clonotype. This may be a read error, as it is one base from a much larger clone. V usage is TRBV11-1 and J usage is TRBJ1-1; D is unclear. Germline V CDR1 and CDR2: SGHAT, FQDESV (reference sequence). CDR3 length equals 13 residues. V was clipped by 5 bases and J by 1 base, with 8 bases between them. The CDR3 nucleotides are TGTGCCAGCAGCCGGGAGAGGAACACTGAAGCTTTCTTT. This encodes CASSRERNTEAFF.

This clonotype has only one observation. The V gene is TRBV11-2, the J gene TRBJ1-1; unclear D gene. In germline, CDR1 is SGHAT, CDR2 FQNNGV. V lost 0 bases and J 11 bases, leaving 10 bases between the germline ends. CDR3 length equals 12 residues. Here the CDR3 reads CASSLDKLRAFF. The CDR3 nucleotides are TGTGCCAGCAGCTTAGATAAACTTCGGGCTTTCTTT.

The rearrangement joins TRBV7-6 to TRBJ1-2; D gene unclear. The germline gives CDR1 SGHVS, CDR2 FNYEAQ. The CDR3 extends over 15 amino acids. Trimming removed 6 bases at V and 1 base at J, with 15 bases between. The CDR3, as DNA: TGTGCCAGCAGTCTAGCGGGTGGGAGTAACTATGGCTACACCTTC. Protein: CASSLAGGSNYGYTF.

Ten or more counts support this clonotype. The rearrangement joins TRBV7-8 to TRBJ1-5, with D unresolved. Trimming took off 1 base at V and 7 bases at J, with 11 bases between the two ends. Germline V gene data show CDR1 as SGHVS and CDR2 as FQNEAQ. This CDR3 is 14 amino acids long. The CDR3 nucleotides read TGTGCCAGCAGCTTAGATGGTGGGTGGCAGCCCCAGCATTTT. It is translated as CASSLDGGWQPQHF.

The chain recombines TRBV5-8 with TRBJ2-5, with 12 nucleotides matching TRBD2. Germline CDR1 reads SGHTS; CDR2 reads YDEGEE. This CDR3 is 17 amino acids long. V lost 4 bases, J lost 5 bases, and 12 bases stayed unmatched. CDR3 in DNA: TGTGCCAGCAGCGGCGGACTAGCGGGGTTCGCGGGGGAGACCCAGTACTTC. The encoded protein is CASSGGLAGFAGETQYF.

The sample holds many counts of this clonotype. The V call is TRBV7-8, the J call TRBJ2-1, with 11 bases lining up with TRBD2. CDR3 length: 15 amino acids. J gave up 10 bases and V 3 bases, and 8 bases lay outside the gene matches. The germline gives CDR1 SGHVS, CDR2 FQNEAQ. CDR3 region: CASSFGTSGGGEQFF. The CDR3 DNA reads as TGTGCCAGCAGCTTCGGAACTAGCGGGGGCGGAGAGCAGTTCTTC.

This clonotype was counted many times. In nucleotides, the CDR3 is TGTGCCAGCAGTTCCGGGACAGCAGGCCCCGGGGAGCTGTTTTTT. Amino acid sequence: CASSSGTAGPGELFF. The chain couples TRBV7-3 to TRBJ2-2; 7 nucleotides line up with TRBD1. V was clipped by 6 bases and J by 6 bases; unmatched bases: 10. The CDR3 has 15 residues. CDR1 and CDR2 (germline): SGHTA, FQGTGA.

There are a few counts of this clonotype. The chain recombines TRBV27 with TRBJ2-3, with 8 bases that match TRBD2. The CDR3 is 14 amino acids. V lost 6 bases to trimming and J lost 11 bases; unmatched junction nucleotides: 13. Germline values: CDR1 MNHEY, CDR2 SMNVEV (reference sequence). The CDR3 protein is CASSPGSGGMLQYF. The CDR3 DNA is TGTGCCAGCAGCCCCGGAAGCGGGGGTATGTTGCAGTATTTT.

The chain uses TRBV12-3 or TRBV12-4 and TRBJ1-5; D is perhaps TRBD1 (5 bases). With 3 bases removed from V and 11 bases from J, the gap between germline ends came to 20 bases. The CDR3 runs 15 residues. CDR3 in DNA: TGTGCCAGCAGTTTGACTTCAGGGTGGGAGTCGTCCCAGCATTTT. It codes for CASSLTSGWESSQHF.

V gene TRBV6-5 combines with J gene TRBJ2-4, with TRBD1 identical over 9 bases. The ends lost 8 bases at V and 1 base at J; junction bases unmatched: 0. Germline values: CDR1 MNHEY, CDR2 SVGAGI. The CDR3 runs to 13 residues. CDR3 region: CASGTGAKNIQYF. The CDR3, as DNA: TGTGCCAGCGGGACAGGGGCCAAAAACATTCAGTACTTC.

The CDR3 DNA reads as TGTGCCAGCAGCCACGCCAACATTCAGTACTTC. Translating it yields CASSHANIQYF. This chain joins TRBV11-2 and TRBJ2-4; D not certain. Trimming took off 5 bases at V and 7 bases at J, with 6 bases between the two ends. CDR1 SGHAT and CDR2 FQNNGV come from the germline V gene. CDR3 length equals 11 residues.

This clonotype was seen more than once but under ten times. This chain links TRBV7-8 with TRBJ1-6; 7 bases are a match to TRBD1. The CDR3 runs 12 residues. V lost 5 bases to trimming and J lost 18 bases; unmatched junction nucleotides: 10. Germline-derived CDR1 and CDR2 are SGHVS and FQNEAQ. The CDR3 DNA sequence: TGTGCCAGCAGCCCCAACACAGGGGAGGCCCACTTT. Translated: CASSPNTGEAHF.

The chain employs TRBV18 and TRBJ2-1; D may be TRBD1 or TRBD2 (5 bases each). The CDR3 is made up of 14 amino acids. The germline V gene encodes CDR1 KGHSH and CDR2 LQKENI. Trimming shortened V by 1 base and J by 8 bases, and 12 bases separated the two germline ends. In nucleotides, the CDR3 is TGTGCCAGCTCACCACTCTCCGGGGCCCATGAGCAGTTCTTC. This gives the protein CASSPLSGAHEQFF. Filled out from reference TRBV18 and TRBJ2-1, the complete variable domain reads NAGVMQNPRHLVRRRGQEARLRCSPMKGHSHVYWYRQLPEEGLKFMVYLQKENIIDESGMPKERFSAEFPKEGPSILRIQQVVRGDSAAYFCASSPLSGAHEQFFGPGTRLTVL.

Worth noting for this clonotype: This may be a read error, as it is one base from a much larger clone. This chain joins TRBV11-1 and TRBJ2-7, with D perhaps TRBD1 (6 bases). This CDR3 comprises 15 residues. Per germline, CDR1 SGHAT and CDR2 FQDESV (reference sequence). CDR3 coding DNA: TGTGCCAGCAGCTTAGCGGGGGCAGGAGCCCACGAGCAGTCCTTC. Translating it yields CASSLAGAGAHEQSF.

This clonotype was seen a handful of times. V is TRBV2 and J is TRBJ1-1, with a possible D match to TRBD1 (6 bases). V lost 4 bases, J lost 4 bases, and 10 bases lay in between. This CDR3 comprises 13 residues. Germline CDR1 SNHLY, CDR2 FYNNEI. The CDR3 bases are TGTGCCAGCAGTGTGGGGGCGGGCACTGAAGCTTTCTTT. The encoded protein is CASSVGAGTEAFF.

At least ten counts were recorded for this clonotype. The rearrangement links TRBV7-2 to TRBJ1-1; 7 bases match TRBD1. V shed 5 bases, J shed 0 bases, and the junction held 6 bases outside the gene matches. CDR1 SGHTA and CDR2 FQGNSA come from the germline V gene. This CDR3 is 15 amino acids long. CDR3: CASSLGQPLNTEAFF. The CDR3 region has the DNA TGTGCCAGCAGCCTGGGACAGCCTTTGAACACTGAAGCTTTCTTT.

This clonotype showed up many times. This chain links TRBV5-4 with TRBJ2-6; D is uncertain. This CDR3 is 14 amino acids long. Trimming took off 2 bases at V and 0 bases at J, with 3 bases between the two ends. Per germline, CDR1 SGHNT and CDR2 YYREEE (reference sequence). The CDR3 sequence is CASSLPSGANVLTF. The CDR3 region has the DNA TGTGCCAGCAGCTTACCCTCTGGGGCCAACGTCCTGACTTTC.

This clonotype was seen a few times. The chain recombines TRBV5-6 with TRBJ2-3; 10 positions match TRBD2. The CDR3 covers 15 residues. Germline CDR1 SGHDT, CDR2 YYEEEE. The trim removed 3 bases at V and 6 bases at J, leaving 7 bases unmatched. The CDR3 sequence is CASSSIASGGDTQYF. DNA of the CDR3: TGTGCCAGCAGCTCCATTGCTAGCGGGGGTGATACGCAGTATTTT.

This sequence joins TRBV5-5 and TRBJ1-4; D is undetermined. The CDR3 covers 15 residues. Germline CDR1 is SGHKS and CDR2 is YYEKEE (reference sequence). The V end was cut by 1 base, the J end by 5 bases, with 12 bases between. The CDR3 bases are TGTGCCAGCAGCTTGAACACAGCGAAGAATGAAAAACTGTTTTTT. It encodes CASSLNTAKNEKLFF.

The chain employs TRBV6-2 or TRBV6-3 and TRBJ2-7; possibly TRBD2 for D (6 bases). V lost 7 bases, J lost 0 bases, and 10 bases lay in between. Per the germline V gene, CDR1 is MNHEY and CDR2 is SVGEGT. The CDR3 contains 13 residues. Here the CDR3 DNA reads TGTGCCAGCAATAGCGGATCCTCCTACGAGCAGTACTTC. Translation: CASNSGSSYEQYF.

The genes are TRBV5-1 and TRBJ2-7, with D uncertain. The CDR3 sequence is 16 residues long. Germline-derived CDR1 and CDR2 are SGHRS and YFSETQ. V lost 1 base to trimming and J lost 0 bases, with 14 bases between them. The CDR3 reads CASSLTDTDFSYEQYF. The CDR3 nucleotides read TGCGCCAGCAGCTTGACAGACACCGACTTCTCCTACGAGCAGTACTTC. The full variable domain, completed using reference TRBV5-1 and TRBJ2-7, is KAGVTQTPRYLIKTRGQQVTLSCSPISGHRSVSWYQQTPGQGLQFLFEYFSETQRNKGNFPGRFSGRQFSNSRSEMNVSTLELGDSALYLCASSLTDTDFSYEQYFGPGTRLTVT.

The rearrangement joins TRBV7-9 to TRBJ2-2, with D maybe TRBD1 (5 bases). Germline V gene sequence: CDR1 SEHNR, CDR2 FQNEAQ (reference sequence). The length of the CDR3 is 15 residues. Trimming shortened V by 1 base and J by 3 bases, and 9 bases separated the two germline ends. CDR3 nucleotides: TGTGCCAGCAGCTTAGAAGGACACGACACCGGGGAGCTGTTTTTT. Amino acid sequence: CASSLEGHDTGELFF.